This T cell receptor (beta chain) derives from a study of post-analysis software for immune sequencing data. The overall study: In terms of disease course, relapsing-remitting, secondary progressive and progressive-relapsing multiple sclerosis were included.

In germline, CDR1 is SGHRS, CDR2 YFSETQ. V lost 4 bases, J lost 0 bases, and 11 bases lay in between. The CDR3 runs 14 residues. Each TCR beta cDNA library carried unique molecular identifiers. TCRdb recomputed calls from the PCR reads with MiXCR, one row per CDR3 protein. The table lists 750,000 to 900,000 distinct CDR3 sequences, roughly 46% of them singletons. This clonotype showed up just a few times. Antigen specificity is unknown. Study-wide results and limits: Versus controls, multiple sclerosis patients showed significantly lower diversity (normalized Chao1). Patients carried roughly 5 TRBV segments more frequently than controls did, and TRBV5-6, TRBV5-1 and TRBV20-1 were among them.

The TCR sequence derives from a girl aged 5 to 17 with multiple sclerosis. The genes are TRBV5-1 and TRBJ2-7; D may be TRBD1 (5 bases). Sequenced: blood. This CDR3 is CASSADSHSYEQYF. In DNA, the CDR3 is TGCGCCAGCAGCGCAGACAGTCACTCCTACGAGCAGTACTTC.